The 32 T cell receptor beta chains presented below share a single source sample, sequenced in a study of blood T cell repertoires in COVID-19 (dated by TCRdb to between 2020 and 2021). Libraries were prepared through the immunoSEQ multiplex PCR assay. Not all clones reach the TCRdb copy of this immuneACCESS table, which keeps in-frame sequences only. Checked studies attribute under half of the gap to unresolved V genes and leave the rest unexplained. The sample table holds some 80,000 clones, of which 79% were seen once. 5.4% of the sample is held by the ten biggest clonotypes. The sequenced sample consisted of peripheral blood. The origin of the receptors is a woman of 80 years or more with active or convalescent COVID-19.

The chain is built from TRBV7-9 and TRBJ1-3, with D perhaps TRBD1 (6 bases). Between the trimmed V and J ends, which lost 1 base and 6 bases, there was a span of 10 bases. The CDR3 is 14 residues long. From germline, CDR1 is SEHNR and CDR2 FQNEAQ (reference sequence). The CDR3 reads CASSLGTGINTIYF. For the CDR3, the DNA is TGTGCCAGCAGCTTAGGCACAGGGATAAACACCATATATTTT.

The chain employs TRBV4-1 and TRBJ1-4; D gene unclear. V was trimmed by 1 base and J by 4 bases, leaving 10 bases between them. This CDR3 spans 15 amino acids. In germline, CDR1 is MGHRA, CDR2 YSYEKL. Here the CDR3 reads CASSQAERFNEKLFF. DNA for the CDR3: TGCGCCAGCAGCCAAGCTGAGCGTTTTAATGAAAAACTGTTTTTT.

J is TRBJ2-5 and V is TRBV5-4, with D hard to call. With 0 bases removed from V and 4 bases from J, the gap between germline ends came to 13 bases. The CDR3 is 15 residues long. Germline-derived CDR1 and CDR2 are SGHNT and YYREEE (reference sequence). CDR3 DNA: TGTGCCAGCAGCTTGGCCGCTCCCACGGGAGAGACCCAGTACTTC. Residues: CASSLAAPTGETQYF.

The J gene is TRBJ1-2, the V gene TRBV4-3, with D unclear. Germline CDR1 is LGHNA and CDR2 is YSLEER. The V end was cut by 2 bases, the J end by 4 bases, with 20 bases between. The CDR3 is 17 amino acids. The CDR3 protein is CASSQSRGGFGPYGYTF. The CDR3 nucleotides read TGCGCCAGCAGCCAATCACGCGGAGGGTTTGGACCCTATGGCTACACCTTC.

J is TRBJ1-1 and V is TRBV4-3, with D tentatively TRBD1 (6 bases). The V end was cut by 1 base, the J end by 7 bases, with 13 bases between. Germline loops: CDR1 LGHNA, CDR2 YSLEER. The CDR3 totals 14 residues. CDR3 nucleotides: TGCGCCAGCAGCCAAGCTACAGGGCACTATGAAGCTTTCTTT. Protein product: CASSQATGHYEAFF.

This sequence joins TRBV6-6 and TRBJ2-7; 7 bases are a match to TRBD1. Per the germline V gene, CDR1 is MNHNY and CDR2 is SVGAGI (reference sequence). This CDR3 is built from 16 residues. J lost 3 bases, V lost 6 bases, and 14 bases had no gene match. CDR3 loop: CASRQLRTGRHYEQYF. The CDR3, as DNA: TGTGCCAGCAGGCAACTGAGGACAGGCCGCCACTACGAGCAGTACTTC.

This chain connects TRBV4-1 to TRBJ1-1; D perhaps matches TRBD1 (6 bases). CDR1 MGHRA and CDR2 YSYEKL come from the germline V gene. This CDR3 has 14 residues. V lost 3 bases to trimming and J lost 0 bases, with 8 bases between them. The chain's CDR3 is CASSHGQMNTEAFF. As DNA, the CDR3 is TGCGCCAGCAGCCACGGACAGATGAACACTGAAGCTTTCTTT.

This clone showed up just once. The gene calls are TRBV5-1 and TRBJ1-3; 9 nucleotides line up with TRBD1. Germline V gene data show CDR1 as SGHRS and CDR2 as YFSETQ. There are 16 residues in the CDR3. The junction had 12 bases not matched to a gene; V was cut back by 4 bases and J by 7 bases. Here the CDR3 reads CASSVGQGRAGNTIYF. DNA of the CDR3: TGCGCCAGCAGCGTCGGACAGGGGAGGGCCGGGAACACCATATATTTT.

The chain recombines TRBV6-6 with TRBJ1-5; TRBD1 aligns across 8 bases. The CDR3 is 12 amino acids. Germline trimming cut 5 bases from V and 9 bases from J; bases unmatched to any gene: 3. CDR1 is MNHNY and CDR2 is SVGAGI in the germline V gene (reference sequence). CDR3 nucleotide sequence: TGTGCCAGCAGTCATGACAGGGGGCCCCAGCATTTT. Its protein product is CASSHDRGPQHF.

The CDR3 loop reads CASSLEGKQETQYF. CDR3 DNA sequence: TGCGCCAGCAGCTTGGAGGGGAAGCAAGAGACCCAGTACTTC. The gene calls are TRBV5-1 and TRBJ2-5; tentatively, D is TRBD1 (5 bases). Deletions cut 0 bases from V and 2 bases from J, with 8 bases between. Germline V gene data show CDR1 as SGHRS and CDR2 as YFSETQ. This CDR3 has 14 amino acids. Looking up the rest from reference TRBV5-1 and TRBJ2-5 gives the full variable domain: KAGVTQTPRYLIKTRGQQVTLSCSPISGHRSVSWYQQTPGQGLQFLFEYFSETQRNKGNFPGRFSGRQFSNSRSEMNVSTLELGDSALYLCASSLEGKQETQYFGPGTRLLVL.

The rearrangement joins TRBV7-6 to TRBJ2-3, with a possible D match to TRBD2 (6 bases). The CDR3 extends over 18 amino acids. Germline V gene lookup returns CDR1 SGHVS and CDR2 FNYEAQ. Between the trimmed V and J ends, which lost 1 base and 5 bases, there was a span of 22 bases. CDR3 DNA sequence: TGTGCCAGCAGCTTAGGCCCGGGGGTAGGGGCGAAACAAGATACGCAGTATTTT. It encodes CASSLGPGVGAKQDTQYF.

The chain employs TRBV6-5 and TRBJ1-2; 11 nucleotides agree with TRBD1. The germline V gene has CDR1 MNHEY and CDR2 SVGAGI. The CDR3 is 15 residues long. The V segment lost 4 bases and the J segment 2 bases; nucleotides outside the gene matches: 3. The CDR3: CASSSGTGGNYGYTF. As DNA, the CDR3 is TGTGCCAGCAGTTCTGGGACAGGGGGGAACTATGGCTACACCTTC.

The CDR3, as DNA: TGTGCCAGCTCACCTTCAGCAGGGGATAGCAATCAGCCCCAGCATTTT. This codes for CASSPSAGDSNQPQHF. The rearrangement joins TRBV18 to TRBJ1-5; D may be TRBD1 (6 bases). The CDR3 runs 16 residues. The germline CDR1 and CDR2 sequences are KGHSH and LQKENI. The ends were cut back, 3 bases at V and 0 bases at J, with 12 bases in the middle. Full variable domain (remainder filled in from reference TRBV18 and TRBJ1-5): NAGVMQNPRHLVRRRGQEARLRCSPMKGHSHVYWYRQLPEEGLKFMVYLQKENIIDESGMPKERFSAEFPKEGPSILRIQQVVRGDSAAYFCASSPSAGDSNQPQHFGDGTRLSIL.

The genes are TRBV9 and TRBJ2-1; 11 bases map to TRBD1. Germline V lookup: CDR1 SGDLS, CDR2 YYNGEE. This CDR3 has 17 residues. With 0 bases clipped from V and 7 bases from J, the junction kept 9 bases outside the gene matches. The CDR3 DNA reads TGTGCCAGCAGCGTAGTTGCGGGGACAGGGGGTTATAATGAGCAGTTCTTC. Translating it yields CASSVVAGTGGYNEQFF.

This chain uses TRBV9 with TRBJ1-4; D ambiguous. The CDR3 loop spans 14 amino acids. Trimming removed 0 bases at V and 7 bases at J, with 10 bases between. The germline gives CDR1 SGDLS, CDR2 YYNGEE. CDR3 residues: CASSVDYYFEKLFF. The CDR3 DNA reads TGTGCCAGCAGCGTAGACTACTATTTTGAAAAACTGTTTTTT.

The chain couples TRBV4-2 to TRBJ1-5; no clear D. CDR1 and CDR2 from the germline V gene are LGHNA and YNFKEQ. The CDR3 is 15 amino acids. Trimming took off 3 bases at V and 0 bases at J, with 9 bases between the two ends. CDR3: CASSQEGISNQPQHF. The CDR3 nucleotides read TGTGCCAGCAGCCAGGAGGGAATTAGCAATCAGCCCCAGCATTTT.

The chain couples TRBV10-2 to TRBJ2-7; TRBD2 matches 10 bases. Per the germline V gene, CDR1 is WSHSY and CDR2 is SAAADI. Trimming at V came to 6 bases and at J to 2 bases, leaving 7 bases not matched to a gene. The CDR3 is 15 amino acids. The CDR3 DNA follows: TGCGCCAGCAGCCCAGTAGCGGGAGGAGCCTACGAGCAGTACTTC. It yields the protein CASSPVAGGAYEQYF.

V and J are TRBV28 and TRBJ2-7; the D is unclear. In germline, CDR1 is MDHEN, CDR2 SYDVKM. Trimming took off 4 bases at V and 2 bases at J, with 9 bases between the two ends. The CDR3 has 13 residues. The CDR3 sequence is CASSSPGPYEQYF. The CDR3 DNA follows: TGTGCCAGCAGTTCCCCGGGTCCCTACGAGCAGTACTTC. The variable domain in full, with the rest retrieved from reference TRBV28 and TRBJ2-7, is DVKVTQSSRYLVKRTGEKVFLECVQDMDHENMFWYRQDPGLGLRLIYFSYDVKMKEKGDIPEGYSVSREKKERFSLILESASTNQTSMYLCASSSPGPYEQYFGPGTRLTVT.

This clone was seen only a few times. The chain couples TRBV7-2 to TRBJ1-4; perhaps TRBD1 as D (6 bases). The CDR3 length is 17 residues. Germline-derived CDR1 and CDR2 are SGHTA and FQGNSA. V lost 1 base, J lost 0 bases, and 12 bases lay in between. As DNA, the CDR3 is TGTGCCAGCAGCTTAGGGGTACAGGGACCAACTAATGAAAAACTGTTTTTT. It is translated as CASSLGVQGPTNEKLFF.

This clone occurred once. The chain recombines TRBV19 with TRBJ2-5, with TRBD2 matching 8 bases. Germline V gives CDR1 LNHDA, CDR2 SQIVND (reference sequence). The CDR3 sequence is 21 residues long. Trimming removed 6 bases from V and 1 base from J; junction bases left unmatched: 25. The CDR3 here is CASREWAEGAGVNKTQETQYF. The CDR3, as DNA: TGTGCCAGTAGAGAATGGGCCGAAGGAGCGGGAGTCAATAAGACCCAAGAGACCCAGTACTTC. Full variable domain (missing parts from reference TRBV19 and TRBJ2-5): DGGITQSPKYLFRKEGQNVTLSCEQNLNHDAMYWYRQDPGQGLRLIYYSQIVNDFQKGDIAEGYSVSREKKESFPLTVTSAQKNPTAFYLCASREWAEGAGVNKTQETQYFGPGTRLLVL.

The chain employs TRBV7-9 and TRBJ2-6; 7 bases map to TRBD1. Germline CDR1 and CDR2: SEHNR and FQNEAQ (reference sequence). The CDR3 runs 18 residues. The trim removed 4 bases at V and 0 bases at J, leaving 9 bases unmatched. CDR3 bases: TGTGCCAGCAGCTATGGGACAGATACCTTCTCTGGGGCCAACGTCCTGACTTTC. Translation: CASSYGTDTFSGANVLTF.

The chain has TRBV5-4 and TRBJ2-7; 8 bases are shared with TRBD2. With 4 bases clipped from V and 0 bases from J, the junction kept 9 bases outside the gene matches. CDR3 size: 16 residues. In germline, CDR1 is SGHNT, CDR2 YYREEE (reference sequence). The CDR3 spells CASSASSGGLSYEQYF. The DNA for the CDR3 is TGTGCCAGCAGCGCCAGTTCGGGGGGGCTCTCCTACGAGCAGTACTTC.

V usage is TRBV28 and J usage is TRBJ1-4; D is unclear. Trimming cost V 1 base and J 3 bases, with 12 bases left between them. The CDR3 sequence is 16 residues long. Germline-derived CDR1 and CDR2 are MDHEN and SYDVKM. CDR3 DNA sequence: TGTGCCAGCAGTTTATATAGGCGGGCGTCTAATGAAAAACTGTTTTTT. It codes for CASSLYRRASNEKLFF.

The rearrangement joins TRBV30 to TRBJ2-5; D ambiguous. V lost 1 base to trimming and J lost 7 bases, with 10 bases between them. The CDR3 runs 12 residues. CDR1 GTSNPN and CDR2 SVGIG come from the germline V gene (reference sequence). DNA of the CDR3: TGTGCCTGGAGTGCCCTGTCAGGGACCCAGTACTTC. This translates into CAWSALSGTQYF.

The V gene is TRBV28, the J gene TRBJ1-5; TRBD1 is a possible D gene (6 bases). Deletions cut 4 bases from V and 11 bases from J, with 12 bases between. The germline V gene has CDR1 MDHEN and CDR2 SYDVKM. The CDR3 length is 12 residues. The CDR3 bases are TGTGCCAGCAGTTACAGGGCCCGAGCCCAGCATTTT. Translating gives CASSYRARAQHF.

V and J are TRBV29-1 and TRBJ1-1; TRBD1 might be the D (5 bases). From germline, CDR1 is SQVTM and CDR2 ANQGSEA. Trimming pared 6 bases from V and 5 bases from J, leaving 19 bases between. The CDR3 has 14 residues. The CDR3 DNA sequence: TGCAGCGTCGCCTGGAGGGGTGTTGGAACTGAAGCTTTCTTT. Translated: CSVAWRGVGTEAFF.

The chain carries TRBV19 and TRBJ1-5; D is possibly TRBD1 (5 bases). Germline CDR1 is LNHDA and CDR2 is SQIVND (reference sequence). Trimming removed 1 base at V and 3 bases at J, with 10 bases between. The CDR3 contains 15 residues. For the CDR3, the DNA is TGTGCCAGTAGTATAGCTGCGGGACTCAATCAGCCCCAGCATTTT. Translated: CASSIAAGLNQPQHF.

The chain employs TRBV4-1 and TRBJ2-6; no definite D call. This CDR3 is 17 amino acids long. CDR1 and CDR2 from the germline V gene are MGHRA and YSYEKL. V was cut by 0 bases and J by 0 bases, with 9 bases left in between. CDR3 bases: TGCGCCAGCAGCCAAGACGATCCAGGCTCTGGGGCCAACGTCCTGACTTTC. Translated, it gives CASSQDDPGSGANVLTF.

The table lists this clone with a few counts. The gene calls are TRBV10-3 and TRBJ1-1; D call uncertain. V lost 6 bases, J lost 1 base, and 15 bases lay in between. The germline gives CDR1 ENHRY, CDR2 SYGVKD. The CDR3 has 15 residues. The CDR3 loop is CAIREDGNTNTEAFF. CDR3 coding DNA: TGTGCCATCAGAGAAGACGGGAACACGAACACTGAAGCTTTCTTT.

The V gene is TRBV6-5, the J gene TRBJ1-6; 8 bases match TRBD1. V lost 6 bases, J lost 10 bases, and 5 bases stayed unmatched. The CDR3 is 13 amino acids. Germline V lookup: CDR1 MNHEY, CDR2 SVGAGI. The DNA of the CDR3 is TGTGCCAGCAGCCGACAGGGGAGGTCACCCCTCCACTTT. It encodes CASSRQGRSPLHF.

CDR3 bases: TGCGCCAGCAGCCAAGAGTTCTCCTCCTATAATTCACCCCTCCACTTT. Protein product: CASSQEFSSYNSPLHF. The chain links TRBV4-3 to TRBJ1-6; no definite D call. The CDR3 covers 16 residues. V was clipped by 0 bases and J by 0 bases, with 6 bases between them. Germline CDR1 reads LGHNA; CDR2 reads YSLEER.

The genes are TRBV10-3 and TRBJ2-7, with 9 bases matching TRBD1. Germline CDR1 reads ENHRY; CDR2 reads SYGVKD. CDR3 size: 14 residues. J lost 7 bases, V lost 4 bases, and 8 bases had no gene match. The CDR3 sequence: CAISGRDRVREQYF. CDR3 coding DNA: TGTGCCATCAGTGGTCGGGACAGGGTGAGAGAGCAGTACTTC.